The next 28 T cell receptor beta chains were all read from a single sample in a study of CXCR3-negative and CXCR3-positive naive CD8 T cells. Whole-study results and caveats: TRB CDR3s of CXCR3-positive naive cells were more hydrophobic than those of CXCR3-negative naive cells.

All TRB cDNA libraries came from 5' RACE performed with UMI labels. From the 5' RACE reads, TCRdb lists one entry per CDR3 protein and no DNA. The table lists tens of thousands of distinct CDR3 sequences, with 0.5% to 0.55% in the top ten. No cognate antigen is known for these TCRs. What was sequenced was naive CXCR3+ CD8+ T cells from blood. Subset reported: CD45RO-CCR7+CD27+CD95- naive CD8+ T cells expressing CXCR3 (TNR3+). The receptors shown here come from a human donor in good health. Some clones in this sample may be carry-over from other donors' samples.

CDR3 protein: CSGVRAGGGETQYF. The chain combines TRBV29-1 with TRBJ2-5; TCRdb names TRBD1, which stays unverified in the absence of DNA. CDR1 is SQVTM and CDR2 is ANQGSEA in the germline V gene. CDR3 size: 14 residues.

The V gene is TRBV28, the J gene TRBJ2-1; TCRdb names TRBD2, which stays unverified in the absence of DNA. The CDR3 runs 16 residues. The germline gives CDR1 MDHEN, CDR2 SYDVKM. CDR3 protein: CASSSTSGGPHGEQFF.

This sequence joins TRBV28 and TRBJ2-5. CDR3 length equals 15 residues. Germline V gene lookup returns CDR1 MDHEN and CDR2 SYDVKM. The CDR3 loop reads CASREITRNQETQYF.

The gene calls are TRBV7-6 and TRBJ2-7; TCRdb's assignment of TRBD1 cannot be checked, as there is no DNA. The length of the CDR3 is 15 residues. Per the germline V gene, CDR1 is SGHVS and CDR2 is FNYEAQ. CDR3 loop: CASSATGTAFYEQYF.

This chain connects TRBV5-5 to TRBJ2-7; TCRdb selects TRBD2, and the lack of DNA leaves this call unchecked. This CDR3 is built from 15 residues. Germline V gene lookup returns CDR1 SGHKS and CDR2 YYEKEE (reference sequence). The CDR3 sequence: CASSPKGLSDHEQYF.

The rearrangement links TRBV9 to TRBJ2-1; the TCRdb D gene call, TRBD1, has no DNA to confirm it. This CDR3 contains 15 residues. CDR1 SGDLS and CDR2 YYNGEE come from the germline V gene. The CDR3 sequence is CASSVDWDQYNEQFF.

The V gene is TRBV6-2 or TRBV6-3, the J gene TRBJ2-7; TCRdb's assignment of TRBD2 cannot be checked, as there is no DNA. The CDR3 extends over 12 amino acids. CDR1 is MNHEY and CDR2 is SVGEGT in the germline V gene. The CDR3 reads CASSYSMGLAAF.

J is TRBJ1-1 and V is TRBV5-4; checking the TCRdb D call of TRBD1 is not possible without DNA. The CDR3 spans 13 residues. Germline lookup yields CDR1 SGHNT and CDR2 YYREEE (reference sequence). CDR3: CASRPDHRAGAFF. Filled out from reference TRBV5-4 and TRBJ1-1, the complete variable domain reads ETGVTQSPTHLIKTRGQQVTLRCSSQSGHNTVSWYQQALGQGPQFIFQYYREEENGRGNFPPRFSGLQFPNYSSELNVNALELDDSALYLCASRPDHRAGAFFGQGTRLTVV.

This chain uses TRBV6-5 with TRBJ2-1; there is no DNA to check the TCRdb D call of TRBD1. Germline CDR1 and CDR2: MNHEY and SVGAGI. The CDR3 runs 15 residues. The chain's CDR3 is CASSSPKVYGNEQFF.

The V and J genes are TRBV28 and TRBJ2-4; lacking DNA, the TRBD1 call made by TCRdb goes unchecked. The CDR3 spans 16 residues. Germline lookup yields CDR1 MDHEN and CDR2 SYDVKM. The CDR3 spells CASSNRNQGNKNIQYF.

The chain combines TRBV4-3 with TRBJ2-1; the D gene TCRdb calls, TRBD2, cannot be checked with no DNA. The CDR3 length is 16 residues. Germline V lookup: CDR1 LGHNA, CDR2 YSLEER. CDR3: CASSQDMLAGGREQFF.

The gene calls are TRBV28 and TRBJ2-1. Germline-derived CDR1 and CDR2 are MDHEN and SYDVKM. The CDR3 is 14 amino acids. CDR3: CASKQNSSYNEQFF.

The CDR3 loop is CASSQIAGGSYEQYF. The rearrangement joins TRBV4-1 to TRBJ2-7; checking the TCRdb D call of TRBD2 is not possible without DNA. The CDR3 has 15 amino acids. Germline V CDR1 and CDR2: MGHRA, YSYEKL.

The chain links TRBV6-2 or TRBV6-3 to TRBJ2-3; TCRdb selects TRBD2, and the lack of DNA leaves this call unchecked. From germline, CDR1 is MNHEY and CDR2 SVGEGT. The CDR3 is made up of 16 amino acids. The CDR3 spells CASSHPAGGGPDTQYF.

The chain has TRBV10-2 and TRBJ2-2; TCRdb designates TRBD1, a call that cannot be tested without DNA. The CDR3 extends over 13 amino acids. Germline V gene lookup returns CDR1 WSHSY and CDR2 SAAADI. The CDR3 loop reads CASSDGATGELFF.

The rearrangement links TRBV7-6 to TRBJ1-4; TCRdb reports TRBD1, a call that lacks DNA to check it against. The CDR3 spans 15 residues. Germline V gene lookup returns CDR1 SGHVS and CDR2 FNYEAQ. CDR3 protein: CASSLVSGVEEKLFF.

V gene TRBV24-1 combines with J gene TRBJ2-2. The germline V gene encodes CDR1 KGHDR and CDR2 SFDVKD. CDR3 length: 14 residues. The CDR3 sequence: CATSVPWDTGELFF.

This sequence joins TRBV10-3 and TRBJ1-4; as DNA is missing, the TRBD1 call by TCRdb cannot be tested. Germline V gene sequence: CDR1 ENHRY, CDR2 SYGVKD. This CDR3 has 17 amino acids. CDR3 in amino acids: CAISEASAGSSNEKLFF.

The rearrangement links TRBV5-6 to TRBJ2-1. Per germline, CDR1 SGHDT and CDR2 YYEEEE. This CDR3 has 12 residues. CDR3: CASSFQFDEQFF.

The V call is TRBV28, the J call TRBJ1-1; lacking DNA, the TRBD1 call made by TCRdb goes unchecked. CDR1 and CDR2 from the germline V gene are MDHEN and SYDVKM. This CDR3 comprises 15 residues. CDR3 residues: CASSLGGTENTEAFF.

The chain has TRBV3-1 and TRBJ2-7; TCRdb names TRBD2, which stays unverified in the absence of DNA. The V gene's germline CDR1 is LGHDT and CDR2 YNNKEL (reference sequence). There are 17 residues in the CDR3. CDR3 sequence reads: CASSQVSNSDFTDEQYF.

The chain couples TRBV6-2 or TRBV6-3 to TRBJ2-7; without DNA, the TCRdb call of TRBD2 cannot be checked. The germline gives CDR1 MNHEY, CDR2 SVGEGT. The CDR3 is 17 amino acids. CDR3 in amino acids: CASSYSEGGGDPYEQYF.

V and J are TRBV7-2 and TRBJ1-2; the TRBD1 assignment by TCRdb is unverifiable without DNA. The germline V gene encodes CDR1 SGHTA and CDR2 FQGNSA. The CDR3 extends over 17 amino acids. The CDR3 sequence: CASSPSLGDSVYYGYTF.

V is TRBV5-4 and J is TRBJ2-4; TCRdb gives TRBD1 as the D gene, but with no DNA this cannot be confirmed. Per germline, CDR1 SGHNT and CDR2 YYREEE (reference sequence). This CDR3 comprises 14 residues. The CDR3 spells CASSPQGYRNIQYF.

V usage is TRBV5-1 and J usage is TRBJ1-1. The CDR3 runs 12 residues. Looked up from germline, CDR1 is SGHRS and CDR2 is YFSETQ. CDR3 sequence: CASRLTDTEAFF.

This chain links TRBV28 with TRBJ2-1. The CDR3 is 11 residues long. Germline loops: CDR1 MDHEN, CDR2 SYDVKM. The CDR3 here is CASSFSAEQFF.

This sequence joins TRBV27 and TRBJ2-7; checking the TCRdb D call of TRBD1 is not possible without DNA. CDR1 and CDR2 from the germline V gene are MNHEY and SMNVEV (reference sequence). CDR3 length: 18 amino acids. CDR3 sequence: CASSRNGTGELASYEQYF.

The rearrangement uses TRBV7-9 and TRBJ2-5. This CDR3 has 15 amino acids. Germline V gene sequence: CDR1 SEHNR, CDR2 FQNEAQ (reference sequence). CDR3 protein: CASSLVRLSQETQYF.